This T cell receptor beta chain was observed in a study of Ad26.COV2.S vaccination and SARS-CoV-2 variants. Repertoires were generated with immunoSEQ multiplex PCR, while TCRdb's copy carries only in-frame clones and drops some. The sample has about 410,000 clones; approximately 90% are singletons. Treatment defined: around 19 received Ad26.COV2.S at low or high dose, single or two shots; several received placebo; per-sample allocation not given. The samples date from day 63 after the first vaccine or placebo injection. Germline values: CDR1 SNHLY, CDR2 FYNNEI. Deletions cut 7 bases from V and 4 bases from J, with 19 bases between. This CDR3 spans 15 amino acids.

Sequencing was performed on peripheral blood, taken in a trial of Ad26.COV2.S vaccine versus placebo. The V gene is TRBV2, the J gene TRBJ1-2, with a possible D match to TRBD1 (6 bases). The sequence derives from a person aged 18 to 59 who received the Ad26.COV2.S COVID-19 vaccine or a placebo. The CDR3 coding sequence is TGTGCCAGCACCCGGATAAAACAGGGATTCTATGGCTACACCTTC. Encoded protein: CASTRIKQGFYGYTF.